A selection of T cell receptor beta chains follows, all from one sample in a study of blood T cells in healthy people across ages. TCRdb fed the 5' RACE reads into MiXCR, producing one record per CDR3 protein. Among roughly 800,000 distinct CDR3 sequences listed, 58% were seen once. The sample was blood. The receptors were gathered from a man between 25 and 39 years old in good health. Both conserved end residues are part of each CDR3. Not every row has a clone size; where given, it reads once, few, many or a size class.

clone size: once; V gene: TRBV27; CDR3 protein: CASSGLAAGVDEQYF
clone size: -; V gene: TRBV7-9; CDR3 protein: CASSSRNADYGYTF
clone size: once; V gene: TRBV7-2; CDR3 protein: CASSLVLTGTDTQYF
clone size: -; V gene: TRBV6-2/TRBV6-3; CDR3 protein: CASSILAEVSGANVLTF
clone size: few; V gene: TRBV29-1; CDR3 protein: CSVEDRMGWGGIDTQYF
clone size: -; V gene: TRBV20-1; CDR3 protein: CSVQGAGTDTQYF
clone size: -; V gene: TRBV5-1; CDR3 protein: CASSSGRGQDYEQYF
clone size: few; V gene: TRBV7-9; CDR3 protein: CASSPPNEQGWIRSPLHF
clone size: -; V gene: TRBV5-1; CDR3 protein: CASSLGRAGGANEQFF
clone size: -; V gene: TRBV10-3; CDR3 protein: CAISAADRATYEQYF
clone size: -; V gene: TRBV5-5; CDR3 protein: CASSFGITDTQYF
clone size: many; V gene: TRBV4-2; CDR3 protein: CASSPGLAEETQYF
clone size: few; V gene: TRBV5-1; CDR3 protein: CASGRDFDSYEQYF
clone size: -; V gene: TRBV10-3; CDR3 protein: CAITQDRAHIEQYF
clone size: many; V gene: TRBV10-3; CDR3 protein: CAISEPYADGSQETQYF
clone size: once; V gene: TRBV24-1; CDR3 protein: CATRGQVIDTQYF
clone size: many; V gene: TRBV6-5; CDR3 protein: CASRHLRVIVSGELFF
clone size: -; V gene: TRBV13; CDR3 protein: CASSPTSGTADYGYTF
clone size: -; V gene: TRBV7-2; CDR3 protein: CASTPGGGDTQYF
clone size: -; V gene: TRBV9; CDR3 protein: CASRTGLYNSPLHF
clone size: -; V gene: TRBV5-1; CDR3 protein: CASSLRTTGGSRYEQFF
clone size: few; V gene: TRBV4-1; CDR3 protein: CASSQEQSGNNGEQFF
clone size: -; V gene: TRBV6-6; CDR3 protein: CASSQFGGVGGEQFF
clone size: -; V gene: TRBV12-5; CDR3 protein: CASGYESFSAGGISGANVLTF
clone size: -; V gene: TRBV29-1; CDR3 protein: CSVEYSGFEEETQYF
clone size: -; V gene: TRBV6-6; CDR3 protein: CASSSGQPSYGYTF
clone size: few; V gene: TRBV7-8; CDR3 protein: CASSPAGGAGETQYF
clone size: -; V gene: TRBV10-2; CDR3 protein: CAGSASFPETQYF
clone size: -; V gene: TRBV7-9; CDR3 protein: CASSPTGGLSAEAFF
clone size: -; V gene: TRBV5-6; CDR3 protein: CASSGRAIPTYEQYF
clone size: -; V gene: TRBV7-2; CDR3 protein: CASATLWTEAFF
clone size: -; V gene: TRBV10-3; CDR3 protein: CAINPGGGLNTEAFF
clone size: -; V gene: TRBV11-2; CDR3 protein: CASSFTYGYTDTQYF
clone size: many; V gene: TRBV20-1; CDR3 protein: CSARARGIYNEQFF
clone size: few; V gene: TRBV4-3; CDR3 protein: CASRRSTSGRALDEQFF
clone size: few; V gene: TRBV5-1; CDR3 protein: CASSLETGGNEQYF
clone size: -; V gene: TRBV5-6; CDR3 protein: CASSGLAGVSEQYF
clone size: few; V gene: TRBV29-1; CDR3 protein: CSVAGPSGYNEQFF
clone size: -; V gene: TRBV5-1; CDR3 protein: CASSSQPGTGGSPLHF
clone size: -; V gene: TRBV20-1; CDR3 protein: CSAQLPHTENSPLHF
clone size: few; V gene: TRBV5-1; CDR3 protein: CASSLRQEAYNEQFF
clone size: -; V gene: TRBV2; CDR3 protein: CASSKSEDRVKVETQYF
clone size: many; V gene: TRBV3-1; CDR3 protein: CASSAGLSSYNEQFF
clone size: -; V gene: TRBV28; CDR3 protein: CASSAPSGRSDEETQYF
clone size: many; V gene: TRBV20-1; CDR3 protein: CSAREGGGETQYF
clone size: -; V gene: TRBV20-1; CDR3 protein: CSAGAQGNLGYTF
clone size: -; V gene: TRBV12-3/TRBV12-4; CDR3 protein: CASSSTLSTEAFF
clone size: once; V gene: TRBV12-3/TRBV12-4; CDR3 protein: CASSLASGPQDTQYF
clone size: -; V gene: TRBV20-1; CDR3 protein: CSARVLGQGAYEQYF
clone size: -; V gene: TRBV20-1; CDR3 protein: CSASGSGLVNEQFF
clone size: few; V gene: TRBV7-2; CDR3 protein: CASSAGTPYEQYF
clone size: -; V gene: TRBV20-1; CDR3 protein: CSAEGGPNTYEQYF
clone size: -; V gene: TRBV5-1; CDR3 protein: CASSDRLNEKLFF